The clone carrying this TCR beta chain was seen a few times. RNA transcripts gave rise to amplified TCR beta CDR3 regions. The TCR CDR3 was amplified in a first-round RT-PCR using the HTBI primer set. Using its own MiXCR run on the multiplex PCR reads, TCRdb lists one record per CDR3 protein. Of hundreds of thousands of distinct CDR3 sequences listed, 20% are singletons. The sample originates from a study of T cells in Graves' hyperthyroidism and ophthalmopathy. This CDR3 is 15 amino acids long. Germline assignment: CDR1 DFQATT and CDR2 SNEGSKA (reference sequence). Deletions cut 0 bases from V and 7 bases from J, with 18 bases between.

Sequencing input: blood. The chain links TRBV20-1 to TRBJ1-2, with D perhaps matching TRBD1 (5 bases). The sequence was obtained from a man aged 40-49 years with Graves' ophthalmopathy. The CDR3 is CSARDGPAGRGGYTF. CDR3 in DNA: TGCAGTGCTAGAGATGGCCCCGCGGGGAGGGGTGGCTACACCTTC.